The 31 T cell receptor gamma chains presented below share a single source sample, sequenced in a study of γδ T cells in repeated Plasmodium falciparum infection. Vgamma9/Vdelta2+ and Vdelta2-negative gammadelta T cells were flow-sorted from PBMC for bulk sequencing. TCRdb reapplied CATT to the multiplex PCR reads. The sample has some 32,000 gamma-chain clones, over 1.3% seen once. Sequencing input: gamma-delta T cells from blood. These TCRs come from a pool of human donors (malaria-infected and uninfected, not separated).

This clone was observed at least ten times. This likely came from a read error, as a far larger clone is one base away. Additional DNA sequences in this sample encode the identical CDR3. For the V gene the call is TRGV9; the J gene has no call. Germline V gives CDR1 GITISATS, CDR2 ISYDGTV (reference sequence). This CDR3 region has 16 residues. Here the CDR3 DNA reads TGTGCCTTGTGGGAGGTGGTTGGGGGTAGTGATTGGATCAAGACGTTC. This gives the protein CALWEVVGGSDWIKTF.

This clone was observed at least ten times. J is TRGJP1 and V is TRGV2. The germline gives CDR1 EGSNGY, CDR2 YDSYNSKV. V trimming: 0 bases; J trimming: 1 base; junction bases outside the gene matches: 5. The CDR3 covers 16 residues. The CDR3 DNA is TGTGCCACCTGGGACGGGCGGGGTACCACTGGTTGGTTCAAGATATTT. It translates to CATWDGRGTTGWFKIF.

This clone has ten or more counts. This rearrangement joins TRGV2 to TRGJP1. CDR3 length equals 14 residues. Germline V gene sequence: CDR1 EGSNGY, CDR2 YDSYNSKV. J gave up 5 bases and V 3 bases, and 6 bases lay outside the gene matches. Here the CDR3 reads CATWDLLTGWFKIF. The CDR3 coding sequence is TGTGCCACCTGGGACTTACTTACTGGTTGGTTCAAGATATTT.

This clone was seen only a few times. The protein that TCRdb holds for this DNA derives from a much larger clone and differs from the translated DNA at residue 5, which likely indicates a read error; the protein shown here is translated from the DNA. The J gene is TRGJ1 or TRGJ2, the V gene TRGV9. The J gene, left out of TCRdb, was set here by checking the DNA against germline. CDR3 length equals 14 residues. Losses at the gene ends were 6 bases for V and 9 bases for J; bases not matched to a gene: 17. The germline CDR1 and CDR2 sequences are GITISATS and ISYDGTV (reference sequence). The CDR3, as DNA: TGTGCCTTGTGGATGACCTCCAAGGGCTTTAAGAAACTCTTT. Its protein product is CALWMTSKGFKKLF.

The sample holds a few counts of this clone. A much larger clone differs by one base, so this may be a read error. The V gene is TRGV8, the J gene TRGJ1 or TRGJ2. TCRdb carries no J gene annotation; the J gene was assigned here by matching the DNA with germline. Germline V CDR1 and CDR2: VENAVY, YDSYNSRV. V trimming: 3 bases; J trimming: 5 bases; junction bases outside the gene matches: 10. The CDR3 length is 14 residues. CDR3 coding DNA: TGTGCCACCTGGGATGCCCGGTGGGATTATAAGAAACTCTTT. Amino acids: CATWDARWDYKKLF.

As to this clone: A far larger clone is just one base off, so this is likely a read error. Other DNA sequences from this sample encode an identical CDR3 as well. The chain combines TRGV3 with TRGJ1 or TRGJ2. TCRdb does not report a J gene; here it was assigned by matching the DNA to germline references. CDR3 length: 11 residues. Germline CDR1 VTNTFY, CDR2 YDVSTARD (reference sequence). V lost 5 bases to trimming and J lost 8 bases; unmatched junction nucleotides: 6. DNA of the CDR3: TGTGCCACCTGGGCAAGAGATAAGAAACTCTTT. As protein: CATWARDKKLF.

On this clone: TCRdb assigns this DNA the protein of a much larger clone, which departs from its translation at residue 5; this likely reflects a read error, and the protein shown comes from translating the DNA. The J gene is TRGJ1 or TRGJ2, the V gene TRGV8. TCRdb is silent on the J gene; assignment here came from matching the DNA to germline. With V trimmed by 5 bases and J by 7 bases, 8 bases remained unmatched. From germline, CDR1 is VENAVY and CDR2 YDSYNSRV. The CDR3 is 12 residues long. The DNA of the CDR3 is TGTGCCACCTGGGGTAGCGGATATAAGAAACTCTTT. Protein: CATWGSGYKKLF.

This clone qualifies as medium-sized. Within the sample, other DNA sequences also encode this same CDR3. The V call is TRGV4, the J call TRGJ1 or TRGJ2. Germline trimming cut 2 bases from V and 9 bases from J; bases unmatched to any gene: 7. The germline V gene encodes CDR1 EGSTGY and CDR2 YDSYTSSV. CDR3 length: 12 amino acids. CDR3 in DNA: TGTGCCACCTGGGATGTCGCCCTTAAGAAACTCTTT. This codes for CATWDVALKKLF.

This clone has at least ten counts. One base separates it from a far larger clone, so it is likely a read error. The sample has other DNA sequences that encode this CDR3 too. The rearrangement links TRGV9 to TRGJP2. The length of the CDR3 is 14 residues. CDR1 GITISATS and CDR2 ISYDGTV come from the germline V gene (reference sequence). The V gene end was trimmed by 6 bases and the J gene end by 2 bases; junction bases not matched to a gene: 6. The CDR3 nucleotides read TGTGCCTTGTGGACACACAGTAGTGATTGGATCAAGACGTTT. Residues: CALWTHSSDWIKTF.

A remark on this clone: The protein recorded in TCRdb matches a much larger clone and deviates from this DNA's translation at residue 12, suggesting a read error; the protein here is obtained by translating the DNA. No call exists for the J gene, whereas the V gene is TRGV4. Germline V gene sequence: CDR1 EGSTGY, CDR2 YDSYTSSV. There are 14 residues in the CDR3. The CDR3, as DNA: TGTGCCACCTGGGATTACAGTAGTGATTGGATCGAGACGTTT. Protein product: CATWDYSSDWIETF.

A few counts support this clone. This DNA's translation differs at residue 9 from TCRdb's protein, which comes from a much larger clone; a read error is likely, and the protein shown is translated from the DNA. The V gene is TRGV9, the J gene TRGJ1 or TRGJ2. The J gene, absent from TCRdb, was called here by matching the DNA to germline. CDR3 length equals 14 residues. With V trimmed by 1 base and J by 7 bases, 10 bases remained unmatched. Looked up from germline, CDR1 is GITISATS and CDR2 is ISYDGTV (reference sequence). CDR3 amino acids: CALWEVSSEYKKLF. Written as DNA, the CDR3 is TGTGCCTTGTGGGAGGTCTCTTCGGAGTATAAGAAACTCTTT.

The gene calls are TRGV3 and TRGJ1 or TRGJ2. No J gene is reported in TCRdb; it was inferred here by comparing the DNA with germline. Germline CDR1 reads VTNTFY; CDR2 reads YDVSTARD (reference sequence). This CDR3 spans 16 amino acids. Trimming took 3 bases from V and 1 from J; bases not matched to a gene: 12. CDR3: CATWDEKLKNYYKKLF. DNA for the CDR3: TGTGCCACCTGGGACGAAAAACTTAAAAATTATTATAAGAAACTCTTT.

In regard to this clone: For this DNA, TCRdb reports the protein of a much larger clone, which diverges at residue 10, most likely from a read error; the protein presented here is translated directly from the DNA. The chain combines TRGV4 with TRGJP1. The J gene, missing from TCRdb, was assigned here through DNA to germline matching. CDR3 size: 13 residues. The germline gives CDR1 EGSTGY, CDR2 YDSYTSSV. The V and J ends lost 0 bases and 15 bases, in that order; junction bases with no gene match: 10. The CDR3 region is CATWDGPGWLKIF. Here the CDR3 DNA reads TGTGCCACCTGGGATGGGCCGGGGTGGCTCAAGATATTT.

This clone was counted between two and nine times. It is likely a read error: a sequence one base away is far more abundant. Other DNA sequences in this sample translate to the same CDR3. V is TRGV9 and J is TRGJ1 or TRGJ2. No J segment appears in TCRdb, so it was assigned here by matching the sequence to germline. Germline assignment: CDR1 GITISATS and CDR2 ISYDGTV (reference sequence). This CDR3 has 14 residues. The CDR3 protein is CALWESCLYYKKLF. The DNA for the CDR3 is TGTGCCTTATGGGAGTCCTGCCTTTATTATAAGAAACTCTTT.

This clone has at least ten counts. This DNA's translation differs at residue 5 from TCRdb's protein, which comes from a much larger clone; a read error is likely, and the protein shown is translated from the DNA. This CDR3 reads CALWGVSGKKLF. Written as DNA, the CDR3 is TGTGCCTTGTGGGGGGTGAGTGGGAAGAAACTCTTT. This chain joins TRGV9 and TRGJ1 or TRGJ2. The J gene, not given by TCRdb, was assigned here from a germline match of the nucleotide sequence. This CDR3 region has 12 residues. The germline V gene has CDR1 GITISATS and CDR2 ISYDGTV (reference sequence).

With respect to this clone: The protein recorded in TCRdb matches a much larger clone and deviates from this DNA's translation at residue 15, suggesting a read error; the protein here is obtained by translating the DNA. The rearrangement joins TRGV9 to TRGJP. TCRdb is silent on the J gene; assignment here came from matching the DNA to germline. In germline, CDR1 is GITISATS, CDR2 ISYDGTV (reference sequence). The CDR3 extends over 18 amino acids. The CDR3 nucleotides are TGTGCCTTGTGGGACGACTACCCGCAAGAGTTGGGCAAAAAAACCAAGGTATTT. Encoded protein: CALWDDYPQELGKKTKVF.

The table lists this clone with many counts. The chain employs TRGV8 and TRGJP1. Unmatched junction bases numbered 3, after V lost 0 bases and J lost 8 bases. Germline loops: CDR1 VENAVY, CDR2 YDSYNSRV. The CDR3 extends over 13 amino acids. The CDR3 nucleotides are TGTGCCACCTGGGATAGGGCCGGTTGGTTCAAGATATTT. This sequence encodes CATWDRAGWFKIF.

Regarding this clone: The protein given by TCRdb reflects a much larger clone and differs at residue 8 from this DNA's translation, likely from a read error; the protein shown is the DNA's translation. The chain carries TRGV9 and TRGJ1 or TRGJ2. As TCRdb names no J gene, one was assigned here on the basis of a DNA match to germline. J gave up 9 bases and V 0 bases, and 8 bases lay outside the gene matches. CDR1 and CDR2 from the germline V gene are GITISATS and ISYDGTV (reference sequence). This CDR3 comprises 13 residues. CDR3 loop: CALWEVHLRKKLF. The CDR3 DNA reads as TGTGCCTTGTGGGAGGTGCACCTCCGTAAGAAACTCTTT.

This clone was counted only a few times. TCRdb's protein, taken from a much larger clone, differs from this DNA's translation at residue 11, likely owing to a read error; the protein displayed comes from the DNA. The CDR3 loop is CALWEARKNYEKLF. As DNA, the CDR3 is TGTGCCTTGTGGGAGGCGCGGAAGAATTATGAGAAACTCTTT. The V call is TRGV9, the J call TRGJ1 or TRGJ2. TCRdb lists no J gene, so it was determined here by aligning the DNA to germline. The CDR3 contains 14 residues. Germline CDR1 and CDR2: GITISATS and ISYDGTV (reference sequence).

There are many counts of this clone. This chain uses TRGV4 with TRGJP2. CDR3 length: 16 amino acids. Germline V gives CDR1 EGSTGY, CDR2 YDSYTSSV. V lost 0 bases to trimming and J lost 3 bases; unmatched junction nucleotides: 7. The CDR3 nucleotides are TGTGCCACCTGGGATGGGCGGGTAGGTAGTGATTGGATCAAGACGTTT. Protein product: CATWDGRVGSDWIKTF.

This clone was counted only a few times. This DNA translates differently at residue 2 from the TCRdb protein, which is that of a much larger clone; a read error is likely, and the protein shown is the DNA's own translation. The rearrangement links TRGV2 to TRGJP1. No J segment appears in TCRdb, so it was assigned here by matching the sequence to germline. Germline assignment: CDR1 EGSNGY and CDR2 YDSYNSKV. There are 14 residues in the CDR3. The CDR3 region has the DNA TGTACCACCTGGGACGGGAGGTCTGGTTGGTTCAAGATATTT. It codes for CTTWDGRSGWFKIF.

This clone was recorded at least ten times. A far larger clone is just one base off, so this is likely a read error. Different DNA sequences within this sample yield the same CDR3. The chain employs TRGV3 and TRGJ1 or TRGJ2. In germline, CDR1 is VTNTFY, CDR2 YDVSTARD (reference sequence). V gave up 1 base and J gave up 10 bases; unmatched junction bases: 13. The length of the CDR3 is 14 residues. The CDR3: CATWDSPGGYKKLF. Here the CDR3 DNA reads TGTGCCACCTGGGACAGTCCGGGGGGTTACAAGAAACTCTTT.

A remark on this clone: A read error likely explains why the TCRdb protein, taken from a much larger clone, differs from this DNA's translation at residue 17; the protein shown is translated from the DNA. The CDR3 sequence: CALWEAQPEGRRGLGKRIKVF. CDR3 nucleotides: TGTGCCTTGTGGGAGGCCCAGCCCGAAGGAAGAAGAGGGTTGGGCAAAAGAATCAAGGTATTT. V usage is TRGV9 and J usage is TRGJP. No J gene was available from TCRdb, and it was assigned here by a germline match of the DNA. Germline V gives CDR1 GITISATS, CDR2 ISYDGTV (reference sequence). CDR3 length: 21 amino acids.

This clone is deemed medium-sized. In the same sample, other DNA sequences code for this CDR3. Here the CDR3 DNA reads TGTGCCACCTGGGATAACCCTATCTATAAGAAACTCTTT. Protein: CATWDNPIYKKLF. The chain uses TRGV4 and TRGJ1 or TRGJ2. With V trimmed by 3 bases and J by 7 bases, 9 bases remained unmatched. The CDR3 consists of 13 residues. Germline V gives CDR1 EGSTGY, CDR2 YDSYTSSV.

This clone appeared many times. The chain has TRGV2 and TRGJP1. CDR1 EGSNGY and CDR2 YDSYNSKV come from the germline V gene. V was clipped by 1 base and J by 4 bases; unmatched bases: 9. The CDR3 sequence is 16 residues long. CDR3 nucleotide sequence: TGTGCCACCTGGGACGGCATACCGTTCACTGGTTGGTTCAAGATATTT. Protein: CATWDGIPFTGWFKIF.

The sample holds many counts of this clone. This chain links TRGV9 with TRGJP2. This CDR3 contains 15 residues. Germline V lookup: CDR1 GITISATS, CDR2 ISYDGTV (reference sequence). V dropped 6 bases and J dropped 3; count of bases not matched to a gene: 10. This CDR3 is CALWKKVGSDWIKTF. The CDR3 DNA follows: TGTGCCTTGTGGAAGAAAGTCGGTAGTGATTGGATCAAGACGTTT.

This clone was observed at least ten times. This is likely an artifact of a read error, given a far larger clone one base away. Other DNA sequences within the sample encode an identical CDR3. This chain uses TRGV9 with TRGJP. The CDR3 contains 15 residues. CDR1 GITISATS and CDR2 ISYDGTV come from the germline V gene (reference sequence). The CDR3 sequence: CALWEQELGKKIKVF. The CDR3 bases are TGTGCCCTGTGGGAGCAAGAGTTGGGCAAAAAAATCAAGGTATTT.

This clone came up many times. A read error may be the cause here, since a much bigger clone is one base away. The rearrangement uses TRGV9 and TRGJ1 or TRGJ2. TCRdb gives no J gene; it was assigned here by matching the DNA to germline. V shed 3 bases, J shed 6 bases, and the junction held 5 bases outside the gene matches. Germline CDR1 and CDR2: GITISATS and ISYDGTV (reference sequence). The CDR3 contains 12 residues. The CDR3 loop reads CALWESGYKKLF. The DNA of the CDR3 is TGTGCCTTGTGGGAGAGCGGTTATAAGAAACTCTTT.

Turning to this clone: A much larger clone differs from this one at a single base, so this may be a read error. The chain carries TRGV8 and TRGJ1 or TRGJ2. Germline matching of the DNA provided the J gene here, since TCRdb leaves it blank. Germline V CDR1 and CDR2: VENAVY, YDSYNSRV. The CDR3 contains 14 residues. V lost 2 bases and J lost 11; bases outside the gene matches: 15. CDR3 region: CATWDNWNKGEKLF. Written as DNA, the CDR3 is TGTGCCACCTGGGATAACTGGAATAAGGGTGAGAAACTCTTT.

This clone has a handful of counts. The protein held in TCRdb is that of a much larger clone and does not match this DNA's translation at residue 12, likely because of a read error; the protein shown is translated from the DNA. The chain carries TRGV9 and TRGJP. The J gene is absent in TCRdb and was assigned here via DNA matching to germline. The CDR3 length is 18 residues. Germline CDR1 reads GITISATS; CDR2 reads ISYDGTV (reference sequence). This CDR3 reads CALWEVQPQELSKKIKVF. CDR3 bases: TGTGCCTTGTGGGAGGTGCAGCCCCAAGAGTTGAGCAAAAAAATCAAGGTATTT.

This clone was seen ten or more times. TCRdb lists the protein of a much larger clone for this DNA, which differs at residue 4, so this is likely a read error; the protein given here is translated from the DNA itself. The CDR3 coding sequence is TGTGCCTTGCGGGATCGACGGGAGTTGGGCAAAAAAATCAAGGTATTT. Amino acids: CALRDRRELGKKIKVF. The chain carries TRGV9 and TRGJP. Here the J gene came from matching the DNA to germline, since TCRdb omits it. Germline values: CDR1 GITISATS, CDR2 ISYDGTV (reference sequence). The CDR3 covers 16 residues.